A single sample is the source of the 25 T cell receptor beta chains below, sequenced in a study of T cells after yellow fever vaccination. From the 5' RACE reads, TCRdb called clonotypes with MiXCR, one entry per CDR3 protein. The data contain hundreds of thousands of distinct CDR3 sequences, approximately 10% of them singletons. Sequences were derived from PBMCs, sampled on the day of the first yellow fever vaccination. The receptors were sampled from a man younger than 35 who received the YFV17D yellow fever vaccine.

The chain couples TRBV4-2 to TRBJ1-1, with unresolved D. V was trimmed by 4 bases and J by 1 base, leaving 22 bases between them. The CDR3 runs to 18 residues. From germline, CDR1 is LGHNA and CDR2 YNFKEQ. CDR3 in DNA: TGTGCCAGCAGCCCCACAGTAGCCTACGAGACGGGGAACACTGAAGCTTTCTTT. It encodes CASSPTVAYETGNTEAFF.

The J gene is TRBJ2-1, the V gene TRBV7-9; 7 positions match TRBD2. Germline-derived CDR1 and CDR2 are SEHNR and FQNEAQ (reference sequence). Trimming cost V 4 bases and J 6 bases; bases outside gene matches: 6. The CDR3 runs to 14 residues. The CDR3 loop is CASSSGGIFNEQFF. In nucleotides, the CDR3 is TGTGCCAGCAGCTCCGGGGGGATTTTCAATGAGCAGTTCTTC.

The genes are TRBV5-1 and TRBJ2-7; TRBD2 aligns across 10 bases. Germline CDR1 SGHRS, CDR2 YFSETQ. The CDR3 runs 15 residues. V shed 3 bases and J 0 bases; nucleotides not matched to a gene: 3. CDR3 DNA: TGCGCCAGCAGCTCCCAGCGGGGGGGCTCCTACGAGCAGTACTTC. Its protein is CASSSQRGGSYEQYF.

The chain links TRBV6-6 to TRBJ2-1; D remains ambiguous. This CDR3 has 11 amino acids. Germline CDR1 and CDR2: MNHNY and SVGAGI (reference sequence). V gave up 7 bases and J gave up 6 bases, with 7 bases separating them. The CDR3 region has the DNA TGTGCCAGCACTGTACGCAATGAGCAGTTCTTC. Protein sequence: CASTVRNEQFF.

This clonotype was seen repeatedly, ten times or more. This chain links TRBV7-2 with TRBJ2-1, with TRBD2 matching over 11 bases. The CDR3 loop spans 15 amino acids. CDR1 is SGHTA and CDR2 is FQGNSA in the germline V gene. Trimming cost V 6 bases and J 4 bases; bases outside gene matches: 5. CDR3 nucleotides: TGTGCCAGCAGAGTAGCGGGGGGGCCGTACAATGAGCAGTTCTTC. Protein product: CASRVAGGPYNEQFF.

The chain employs TRBV5-4 and TRBJ2-1; TRBD1 agrees at 8 bases. V shed 1 base and J 1 base; nucleotides not matched to a gene: 10. CDR1 is SGHNT, CDR2 YYREEE, per germline (reference sequence). The CDR3 sequence is 18 residues long. The CDR3 spells CASSLPGGVRASYNEQFF. The CDR3 DNA sequence: TGTGCCAGCAGCTTGCCAGGGGGCGTTAGGGCGTCCTACAATGAGCAGTTCTTC. The variable domain in full, completed from reference TRBV5-4 and TRBJ2-1, reads ETGVTQSPTHLIKTRGQQVTLRCSSQSGHNTVSWYQQALGQGPQFIFQYYREEENGRGNFPPRFSGLQFPNYSSELNVNALELDDSALYLCASSLPGGVRASYNEQFFGPGTRLTVL.

This clonotype has a handful of counts. CDR3 in amino acids: CASSDSGGASASKNIQYF. The CDR3 bases are TGCGCCAGCAGCGATAGCGGGGGGGCCTCGGCGTCCAAAAACATTCAGTACTTC. The J gene is TRBJ2-4, the V gene TRBV5-1; 11 bases are a match to TRBD2. J was trimmed by 2 bases and V by 4 bases; bases with no gene match: 11. CDR3 length equals 18 residues. CDR1 and CDR2 (germline): SGHRS, YFSETQ.

This clonotype has a handful of counts. This chain joins TRBV10-3 and TRBJ1-2, with D possibly being TRBD1 (6 bases). CDR1 is ENHRY, CDR2 SYGVKD, per germline. The CDR3 has 17 residues. The ends were cut back, 10 bases at V and 2 bases at J, with 26 bases in the middle. The CDR3 DNA sequence: TGTGCCACCCGATGGGGGGCAAACCTGATCCCCAACTATGGCTACACCTTC. Its protein is CATRWGANLIPNYGYTF.

This clonotype showed up just a few times. The chain carries TRBV9 and TRBJ2-3; 7 nucleotides agree with TRBD2. The CDR3 extends over 15 amino acids. V lost 1 base, J lost 4 bases, and 6 bases stayed unmatched. Germline values: CDR1 SGDLS, CDR2 YYNGEE. This CDR3 is CASSVHSGAADTQYF. The CDR3 region has the DNA TGTGCCAGCAGCGTACACAGCGGGGCCGCAGATACGCAGTATTTT.

This clonotype showed up many times. The chain couples TRBV29-1 to TRBJ1-5, with 9 nucleotides matching TRBD1. The CDR3 is made up of 14 amino acids. The ends lost 5 bases at V and 7 bases at J; junction bases unmatched: 9. CDR1 SQVTM and CDR2 ANQGSEA come from the germline V gene. CDR3 DNA sequence: TGCAGCGTTTTGGGGGACAGGGCAGGACAGCCCCAGCATTTT. It translates to CSVLGDRAGQPQHF. Filled out from reference TRBV29-1 and TRBJ1-5, the complete variable domain reads SAVISQKPSRDICQRGTSLTIQCQVDSQVTMMFWYRQQPGQSLTLIATANQGSEATYESGFVIDKFPISRPNLTFSTLTVSNMSPEDSSIYLCSVLGDRAGQPQHFGDGTRLSIL.

The V call is TRBV3-1, the J call TRBJ1-2, with unresolved D. Trimming took off 1 base at V and 4 bases at J, with 10 bases between the two ends. CDR1 and CDR2 from the germline V gene are LGHDT and YNNKEL (reference sequence). This CDR3 has 14 residues. The CDR3 DNA reads as TGTGCCAGCAGCCAAGCGGACGGAGGCTATGGCTACACCTTC. It yields the protein CASSQADGGYGYTF.

This clonotype was counted between two and nine times. The rearrangement joins TRBV20-1 to TRBJ1-1; perhaps TRBD1 as D (5 bases). The length of the CDR3 is 14 residues. Germline V gene data show CDR1 as DFQATT and CDR2 as SNEGSKA (reference sequence). V was cut by 2 bases and J by 4 bases, with 14 bases left in between. CDR3 bases: TGCAGTGCTAGATTAATAAAAGGGGCCACTGAAGCTTTCTTT. The encoded protein is CSARLIKGATEAFF.

This clonotype was counted at least ten times. The V call is TRBV5-1, the J call TRBJ1-2, with D possibly TRBD1 on 5 matching bases. V was clipped by 0 bases and J by 3 bases, with 6 bases between them. Germline values: CDR1 SGHRS, CDR2 YFSETQ. The CDR3 has 13 residues. CDR3 coding DNA: TGCGCCAGCAGCTTGGAAGGGGACTATGGCTACACCTTC. Its protein product is CASSLEGDYGYTF.

V is TRBV28 and J is TRBJ2-5; 7 nucleotides match TRBD1. CDR3 length: 16 residues. The germline gives CDR1 MDHEN, CDR2 SYDVKM. V was clipped by 6 bases and J by 2 bases; unmatched bases: 12. The chain's CDR3 is CASSGPGQHAQETQYF. The DNA of the CDR3 is TGTGCCAGCAGCGGGCCGGGACAGCATGCTCAAGAGACCCAGTACTTC.

The chain uses TRBV29-1 and TRBJ2-7; D might be TRBD1 or TRBD2, each matching 5 bases. Trimming pared 4 bases from V and 6 bases from J, leaving 16 bases between. The germline V gene encodes CDR1 SQVTM and CDR2 ANQGSEA. The CDR3 extends over 13 amino acids. The chain's CDR3 is CSVGRDGFSEQYF. CDR3 DNA sequence: TGCAGCGTTGGCCGGGACGGCTTCAGCGAGCAGTACTTC.

This chain joins TRBV5-1 and TRBJ2-5; 9 bases fit TRBD2. V lost 3 bases to trimming and J lost 5 bases; unmatched junction nucleotides: 5. The length of the CDR3 is 14 residues. The germline gives CDR1 SGHRS, CDR2 YFSETQ. This CDR3 is CASSWAGGPETQYF. DNA for the CDR3: TGCGCCAGCAGCTGGGCGGGGGGGCCCGAGACCCAGTACTTC.

The DNA of the CDR3 is TGTGCCAGCAGGTTTCCGGGACAGGGAGGCTATGGCTACACCTTC. It translates to CASRFPGQGGYGYTF. The chain combines TRBV6-1 with TRBJ1-2, with 9 bases fitting TRBD1. The CDR3 loop spans 15 amino acids. V shed 6 bases and J 4 bases; nucleotides not matched to a gene: 9. Per germline, CDR1 MNHNS and CDR2 SASEGT.

V and J are TRBV6-1 and TRBJ1-2; TRBD1 matches 9 bases. Germline V gene sequence: CDR1 MNHNS, CDR2 SASEGT. The CDR3 consists of 15 residues. With V trimmed by 1 base and J by 6 bases, 6 bases remained unmatched. The CDR3 reads CASSEVPGQGNGYTF. In DNA, the CDR3 is TGTGCCAGCAGTGAAGTTCCGGGACAGGGCAATGGCTACACCTTC.

This clonotype was seen a few times. V usage is TRBV27 and J usage is TRBJ1-1, with D unclear. CDR1 is MNHEY and CDR2 is SMNVEV in the germline V gene (reference sequence). V lost 0 bases and J 5 bases, leaving 7 bases between the germline ends. This CDR3 spans 13 amino acids. CDR3 in amino acids: CASSLSWETEAFF. CDR3 DNA: TGTGCCAGCAGTTTATCTTGGGAGACTGAAGCTTTCTTT.

The chain carries TRBV5-1 and TRBJ1-4; maybe TRBD1 (6 bases). Germline CDR1 and CDR2: SGHRS and YFSETQ. The CDR3 length is 15 residues. Trimming shortened V by 5 bases and J by 5 bases, and 16 bases separated the two germline ends. The CDR3 reads CASRPPGRGNEKLFF. The CDR3 DNA reads as TGCGCCAGCAGACCTCCGGGCAGGGGAAATGAAAAACTGTTTTTT.

The chain joins TRBV9 to TRBJ1-1, with TRBD1 as a possible D gene (5 bases). Looked up from germline, CDR1 is SGDLS and CDR2 is YYNGEE. The CDR3 covers 11 residues. V lost 5 bases to trimming and J lost 5 bases, with 7 bases between them. The CDR3 here is CASSEGTEAFF. CDR3 in DNA: TGTGCCAGCAGTGAGGGGACTGAAGCTTTCTTT.

The genes are TRBV4-1 and TRBJ1-6; a weak D match, TRBD1 (5 bases). The CDR3 loop spans 15 amino acids. Trimming shortened V by 4 bases and J by 8 bases, and 15 bases separated the two germline ends. In germline, CDR1 is MGHRA, CDR2 YSYEKL. The CDR3 is CASSRIRDGYSPLHF. As DNA, the CDR3 is TGCGCCAGCAGCCGGATCAGGGACGGGTATTCACCCCTCCACTTT.

The chain joins TRBV5-1 to TRBJ2-5, with D perhaps matching TRBD2 (6 bases). The V and J ends lost 3 bases and 4 bases respectively, with 13 bases between them. CDR1 and CDR2 (germline): SGHRS, YFSETQ. This CDR3 has 14 residues. CDR3 in amino acids: CASSSNGGAETQYF. The CDR3 nucleotides read TGCGCCAGCAGCTCTAATGGCGGGGCAGAGACCCAGTACTTC.

This chain joins TRBV12-3 or TRBV12-4 and TRBJ2-6; either TRBD1 or TRBD2 may fit D (5 bases each). The V end lost 6 bases, the J end lost 4 bases, and 16 bases lay between the germline ends. The CDR3 spans 16 residues. This chain's CDR3 is CASSQIGTRGANVLTF. The CDR3 bases are TGTGCCAGCAGCCAAATCGGGACGCGAGGGGCCAACGTCCTGACTTTC.

This clonotype was seen a handful of times. The chain combines TRBV4-1 with TRBJ1-6; D remains ambiguous. Between the trimmed V and J ends, which lost 1 base and 9 bases, there was a span of 7 bases. CDR1 is MGHRA and CDR2 is YSYEKL in the germline V gene. There are 13 residues in the CDR3. As DNA, the CDR3 is TGCGCCAGCAGCCAAGTTCGGGGTTCACCCCTCCACTTT. This codes for CASSQVRGSPLHF.